One and the same sample provided the 26 T cell receptor beta chains below, sequenced in a study of cytomegalovirus exposure and HLA in healthy donors. The PCR made use of 60 Vbeta and 13 Jbeta primers. Method: immunoSEQ multiplex PCR; TCRdb's copy keeps in-frame clones and lacks some. The table records 160,000 or so clones, around 69% of them present only once. The specimen was PBMCs. Source of these receptors: a woman under 40 in good health and CMV-seronegative.

This sequence joins TRBV6-6 and TRBJ2-5; maybe TRBD2 (6 bases). Germline V gene data show CDR1 as MNHNY and CDR2 as SVGAGI (reference sequence). The V and J ends lost 3 bases and 4 bases respectively, with 12 bases between them. This CDR3 contains 14 residues. The CDR3 protein is CASSYERGGETQYF. DNA of the CDR3: TGTGCCAGCAGTTATGAAAGGGGAGGAGAGACCCAGTACTTC.

In this sample, this clone turned up a few times. V gene TRBV9 combines with J gene TRBJ2-2; 10 bases are a match to TRBD1. Trimming took 4 bases from V and 5 from J; bases not matched to a gene: 8. This CDR3 has 16 residues. Germline CDR1 reads SGDLS; CDR2 reads YYNGEE. For the CDR3, the DNA is TGTGCCAGCAGCTTAACCGGGACAGGGGAGACCGGGGAGCTGTTTTTT. It codes for CASSLTGTGETGELFF. Filled out from reference TRBV9 and TRBJ2-2, the complete variable domain reads DSGVTQTPKHLITATGQRVTLRCSPRSGDLSVYWYQQSLDQGLQFLIQYYNGEERAKGNILERFSAQQFPDLHSELNLSSLELGDSALYFCASSLTGTGETGELFFGEGSRLTVL.

This chain joins TRBV7-9 and TRBJ1-5, with TRBD1 as a possible D gene (6 bases). Per germline, CDR1 SEHNR and CDR2 FQNEAQ (reference sequence). This CDR3 region has 15 residues. V was cut by 3 bases and J by 0 bases, with 9 bases left in between. CDR3 sequence reads: CASSLDSVSNQPQHF. Here the CDR3 DNA reads TGTGCCAGCAGCTTGGACAGCGTTAGCAATCAGCCCCAGCATTTT.

As for this clone: The junction departs from the called germline gene at one end, perhaps through a read error. The CDR3, as DNA: TGTGCCAGCAGGGTAGGGGAGGACAATGAGCAGTTCTTC. It yields the protein CASRVGEDNEQFF. The chain recombines TRBV9 with TRBJ2-1; perhaps TRBD2 as D (6 bases). CDR1 is SGDLS and CDR2 is YYNGEE in the germline V gene. The CDR3 is 13 amino acids.

The chain links TRBV25-1 to TRBJ2-7; 13 bases are a match to TRBD2. The CDR3 has 15 amino acids. Germline V CDR1 and CDR2: MGHDK, SYGVNS. With 4 bases clipped from V and 5 bases from J, the junction kept 5 bases outside the gene matches. The CDR3 DNA reads as TGTGCCAGCAGTGCCCAAGGACTAGCGGGAGACGAGCAGTACTTC. This encodes CASSAQGLAGDEQYF.

J is TRBJ2-3 and V is TRBV29-1; TRBD2 matches at 8 bases. The CDR3 totals 13 residues. V was pared by 7 bases and J by 3 bases, with 6 bases of the junction left unmatched. Looked up from germline, CDR1 is SQVTM and CDR2 is ANQGSEA. CDR3 in amino acids: CSGETSETDTQYF. As DNA, the CDR3 is TGCAGCGGGGAGACTAGCGAAACAGATACGCAGTATTTT.

The chain joins TRBV4-1 to TRBJ2-5, with no clear D. The germline V gene has CDR1 MGHRA and CDR2 YSYEKL. CDR3 size: 15 residues. The V gene lost 0 bases and the J gene lost 5 bases, with 13 bases spanning the gap. In DNA form, the CDR3 reads TGCGCCAGCAGCCAAGAAATCCCACCACGGGAGACCCAGTACTTC. It codes for CASSQEIPPRETQYF.

This chain joins TRBV5-4 and TRBJ2-7; 12 nucleotides match TRBD2. J gave up 6 bases and V 4 bases, and 5 bases lay outside the gene matches. Germline loops: CDR1 SGHNT, CDR2 YYREEE (reference sequence). There are 14 residues in the CDR3. The DNA of the CDR3 is TGTGCCAGCAGCACCAGGACTAGCGGGACCGAGCAGTACTTC. This gives the protein CASSTRTSGTEQYF.

This clone was detected only a few times. The chain employs TRBV4-3 and TRBJ2-2; TRBD1 might be the D (5 bases). This CDR3 comprises 14 residues. V was clipped by 4 bases and J by 5 bases, with 11 bases between them. Germline V gives CDR1 LGHNA, CDR2 YSLEER. In DNA form, the CDR3 reads TGCGCCAGCAGCCTTACCAGGGTAACCGGGGAGCTGTTTTTT. Protein: CASSLTRVTGELFF.

There are a few counts of this clone. V usage is TRBV4-1 and J usage is TRBJ2-5, with 7 bases that match TRBD1. Germline V gene lookup returns CDR1 MGHRA and CDR2 YSYEKL. The CDR3 extends over 15 amino acids. Losses at the gene ends were 2 bases for V and 5 bases for J; bases not matched to a gene: 8. DNA for the CDR3: TGCGCCAGCAGCCAATTAAGACAGGGTGACGAGACCCAGTACTTC. Translating it yields CASSQLRQGDETQYF.

This clone was seen more than once but under ten times. This chain uses TRBV7-2 with TRBJ1-6; D unresolved. This CDR3 contains 13 residues. From germline, CDR1 is SGHTA and CDR2 FQGNSA. The V gene lost 3 bases and the J gene lost 6 bases, with 6 bases spanning the gap. CDR3 in DNA: TGTGCCAGCAGCTTGCAGTTTAATTCACCCCTCCACTTT. Residues: CASSLQFNSPLHF. The variable domain in full, with the rest retrieved from reference TRBV7-2 and TRBJ1-6, is GAGVSQSPSNKVTEKGKDVELRCDPISGHTALYWYRQSLGQGLEFLIYFQGNSAPDKSGLPSDRFSAERTGGSVSTLTIQRTQQEDSAVYLCASSLQFNSPLHFGNGTRLTVT.

This clone showed up just once. V and J are TRBV7-9 and TRBJ2-5; TRBD2 matches 12 bases. CDR3 length equals 15 residues. Germline CDR1 SEHNR, CDR2 FQNEAQ (reference sequence). After removal of 7 bases from V and 13 bases from J, the junction contained 16 bases not matched to a gene. CDR3 sequence (DNA): TGTGCCAGCAATGGCCTGGGGAGACTAGCGGGAGTAATGTACTTC. Its protein is CASNGLGRLAGVMYF.

The rearrangement joins TRBV7-9 to TRBJ2-3, with 8 bases fitting TRBD2. With 3 bases clipped from V and 5 bases from J, the junction kept 7 bases outside the gene matches. The CDR3 consists of 15 residues. CDR1 SEHNR and CDR2 FQNEAQ come from the germline V gene (reference sequence). The CDR3 is CASSLGGRLGDTQYF. In DNA, the CDR3 is TGTGCCAGCAGCTTGGGCGGGAGGTTGGGAGATACGCAGTATTTT.

The chain links TRBV7-2 to TRBJ2-7; 7 bases match TRBD1. Per the germline V gene, CDR1 is SGHTA and CDR2 is FQGNSA. The V segment lost 5 bases and the J segment 5 bases; nucleotides outside the gene matches: 9. The CDR3 length is 14 residues. CDR3 region: CASSRGQTRNEQYF. CDR3 nucleotide sequence: TGTGCCAGCAGCCGGGGACAGACGAGGAACGAGCAGTACTTC.

This clone has more than one count but fewer than ten. V is TRBV5-6 and J is TRBJ1-3; possibly TRBD1 for D (6 bases). The CDR3 runs 13 residues. Trimming pared 4 bases from V and 4 bases from J, leaving 9 bases between. Germline CDR1 and CDR2: SGHDT and YYEEEE. This chain's CDR3 is CASSDGQGNTIYF. CDR3 nucleotide sequence: TGTGCCAGCAGCGACGGACAGGGAAACACCATATATTTT.

The J gene is TRBJ2-5, the V gene TRBV6-5; TRBD1 is a possible D gene (6 bases). CDR3 length: 16 amino acids. Trimming shortened V by 0 bases and J by 1 base, and 12 bases separated the two germline ends. The germline gives CDR1 MNHEY, CDR2 SVGAGI. For the CDR3, the DNA is TGTGCCAGCAGTTACTCACAGGGCTTGGGCCAAGAGACCCAGTACTTC. Translating gives CASSYSQGLGQETQYF.

This clone was detected only once. The chain uses TRBV5-4 and TRBJ1-1; tentative D call: TRBD1 (6 bases). Germline V gene lookup returns CDR1 SGHNT and CDR2 YYREEE (reference sequence). This CDR3 has 14 residues. The V end lost 0 bases, the J end lost 7 bases, and 13 bases lay between the germline ends. In DNA, the CDR3 is TGTGCCAGCAGCTTGGGACTCGGGGACATTGAAGCTTTCTTT. It specifies CASSLGLGDIEAFF.

The chain uses TRBV7-9 and TRBJ2-7; tentatively, D is TRBD1 (8 bases). Trimming left V 4 bases short and J 2 bases short, with 21 bases between. The CDR3 loop spans 17 amino acids. Per germline, CDR1 SEHNR and CDR2 FQNEAQ (reference sequence). This CDR3 reads CASSSRWGTGGAYEQYF. The DNA for the CDR3 is TGTGCCAGCAGCTCTAGGTGGGGTACAGGGGGGGCCTACGAGCAGTACTTC.

The chain employs TRBV4-1 and TRBJ2-7; 9 bases fit TRBD2. CDR3 size: 14 residues. CDR1 and CDR2 from the germline V gene are MGHRA and YSYEKL. J lost 6 bases, V lost 1 base, and 4 bases had no gene match. CDR3 bases: TGCGCCAGCAGCCAAGTGGGACTAGCTGGCGAGCAGTACTTC. It encodes CASSQVGLAGEQYF.

This clone was recorded a few times. V and J are TRBV2 and TRBJ2-1; possibly TRBD2 for D (6 bases). Germline values: CDR1 SNHLY, CDR2 FYNNEI. V was trimmed by 1 base and J by 6 bases, leaving 13 bases between them. This CDR3 spans 15 amino acids. CDR3 sequence: CASSEVFGGFNEQFF. The DNA of the CDR3 is TGTGCCAGCAGTGAAGTTTTCGGGGGATTCAATGAGCAGTTCTTC. The full variable domain, its missing parts supplied by reference TRBV2 and TRBJ2-1, is EPEVTQTPSHQVTQMGQEVILRCVPISNHLYFYWYRQILGQKVEFLVSFYNNEISEKSEIFDDQFSVERPDGSNFTLKIRSTKLEDSAMYFCASSEVFGGFNEQFFGPGTRLTVL.

The gene calls are TRBV9 and TRBJ1-5; TRBD1 might be the D (5 bases). Looked up from germline, CDR1 is SGDLS and CDR2 is YYNGEE. This CDR3 comprises 12 residues. V was cut by 3 bases and J by 5 bases, with 6 bases left in between. CDR3 DNA sequence: TGTGCCAGCAGCGCGGGGGATCAGCCCCAGCATTTT. Amino acid sequence: CASSAGDQPQHF.

The rearrangement joins TRBV28 to TRBJ2-7, with TRBD2 matching 11 bases. V was pared by 6 bases and J by 4 bases, with 11 bases of the junction left unmatched. Germline V gene sequence: CDR1 MDHEN, CDR2 SYDVKM. The CDR3 is made up of 16 amino acids. The CDR3 DNA reads TGTGCCAGCAGCCTTATTGGGACTAGCGGTATGTACGAGCAGTACTTC. Amino acids: CASSLIGTSGMYEQYF.

The chain recombines TRBV7-3 with TRBJ2-7; a possible D gene is TRBD1 (7 bases). The CDR3 loop spans 15 amino acids. Germline V gives CDR1 SGHTA, CDR2 FQGTGA. Trimming took 5 bases from V and 4 from J, leaving 18 bases between them. CDR3 DNA sequence: TGTGCCAGCAGCCCAGGGGGTGGGGGGCCTTACGAGCAGTACTTC. Translation gives CASSPGGGGPYEQYF.

Only a few counts were recorded for this clone. V gene TRBV4-1 combines with J gene TRBJ2-7; D remains unclear. CDR3 length: 13 amino acids. CDR1 is MGHRA and CDR2 is YSYEKL in the germline V gene. Trimming removed 4 bases at V and 5 bases at J, with 12 bases between. The CDR3 sequence: CASSLVAIDEQYF. The DNA of the CDR3 is TGCGCCAGCAGCCTAGTAGCCATAGACGAGCAGTACTTC.

This chain connects TRBV7-9 to TRBJ2-7, with 10 bases aligning to TRBD2. CDR1 is SEHNR and CDR2 is FQNEAQ in the germline V gene (reference sequence). The CDR3 runs 19 residues. Trimming took 6 bases from V and 5 from J; bases not matched to a gene: 22. Here the CDR3 reads CASSSPGLAGAQGAHEQYF. CDR3 bases: TGTGCCAGCAGTTCTCCAGGGCTAGCGGGAGCACAAGGGGCCCACGAGCAGTACTTC.

The chain uses TRBV11-3 and TRBJ2-7; 9 bases match TRBD1. The V gene's germline CDR1 is SGHNT and CDR2 YENEEA. V dropped 4 bases and J dropped 5; count of bases not matched to a gene: 6. CDR3 size: 14 residues. CDR3 DNA sequence: TGTGCCAGCAGCTCCCGGGACAGGGTCCACGAGCAGTACTTC. Translation: CASSSRDRVHEQYF.